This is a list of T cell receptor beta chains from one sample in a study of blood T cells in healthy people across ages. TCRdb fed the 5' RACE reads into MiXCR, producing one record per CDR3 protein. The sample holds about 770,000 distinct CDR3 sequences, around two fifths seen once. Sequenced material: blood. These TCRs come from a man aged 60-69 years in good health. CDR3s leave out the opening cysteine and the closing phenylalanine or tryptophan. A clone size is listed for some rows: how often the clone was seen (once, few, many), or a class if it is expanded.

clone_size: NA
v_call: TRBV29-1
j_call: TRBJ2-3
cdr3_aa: SATPGTYGWSDTQY

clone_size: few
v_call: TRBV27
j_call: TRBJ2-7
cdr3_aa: ASSSPGQLISEQY

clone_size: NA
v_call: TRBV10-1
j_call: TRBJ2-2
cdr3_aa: ASSEYRTGELF

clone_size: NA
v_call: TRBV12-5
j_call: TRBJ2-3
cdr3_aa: ASGLGTSGDSTDTQY

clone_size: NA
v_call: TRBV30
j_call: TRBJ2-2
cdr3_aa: AWEQGAGGELF

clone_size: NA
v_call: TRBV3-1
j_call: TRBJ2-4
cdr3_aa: ASSQDVGRAKNIQY

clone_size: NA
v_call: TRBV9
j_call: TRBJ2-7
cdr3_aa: ASSPRGLAMTYEQY

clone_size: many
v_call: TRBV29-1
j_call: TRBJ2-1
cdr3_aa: SVDREGRNEQF

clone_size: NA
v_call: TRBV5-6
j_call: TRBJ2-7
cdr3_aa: ASSTRDRGYYEQY

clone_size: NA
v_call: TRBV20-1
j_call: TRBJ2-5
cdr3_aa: SALDGGQETQY

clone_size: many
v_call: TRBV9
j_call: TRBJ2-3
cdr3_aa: ASSVESQGRSDTQY

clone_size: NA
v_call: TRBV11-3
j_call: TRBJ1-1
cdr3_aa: ASSLGQRLNTEAF

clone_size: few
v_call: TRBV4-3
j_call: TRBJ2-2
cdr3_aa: ASSQVAYTGELF

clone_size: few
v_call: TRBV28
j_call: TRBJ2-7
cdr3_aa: ASSLVTGGHAYEQY

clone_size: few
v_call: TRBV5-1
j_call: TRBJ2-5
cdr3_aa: ASSLYGTGLVTQY

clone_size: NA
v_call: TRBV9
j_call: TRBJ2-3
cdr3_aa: ASNPGGLSTDTQY

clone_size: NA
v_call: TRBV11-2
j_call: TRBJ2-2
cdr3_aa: ASSWERRGNTGELF

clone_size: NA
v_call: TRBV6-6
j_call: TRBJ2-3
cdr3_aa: ASTPRGDKDTQY

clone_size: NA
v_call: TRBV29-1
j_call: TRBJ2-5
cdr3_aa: SGDGQVDNEQY

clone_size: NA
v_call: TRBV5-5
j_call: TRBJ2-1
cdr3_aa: ASSLVMQGMIGNEQF

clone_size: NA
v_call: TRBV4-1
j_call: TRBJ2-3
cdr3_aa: ASSQERGLSTDTQY

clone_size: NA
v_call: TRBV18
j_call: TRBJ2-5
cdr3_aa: ASSPSSGGETQY

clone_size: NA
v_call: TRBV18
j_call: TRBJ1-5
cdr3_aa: ASSPFGPRGSNQPQH

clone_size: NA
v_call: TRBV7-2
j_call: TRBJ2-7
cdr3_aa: ASSLVRGQSYEQY